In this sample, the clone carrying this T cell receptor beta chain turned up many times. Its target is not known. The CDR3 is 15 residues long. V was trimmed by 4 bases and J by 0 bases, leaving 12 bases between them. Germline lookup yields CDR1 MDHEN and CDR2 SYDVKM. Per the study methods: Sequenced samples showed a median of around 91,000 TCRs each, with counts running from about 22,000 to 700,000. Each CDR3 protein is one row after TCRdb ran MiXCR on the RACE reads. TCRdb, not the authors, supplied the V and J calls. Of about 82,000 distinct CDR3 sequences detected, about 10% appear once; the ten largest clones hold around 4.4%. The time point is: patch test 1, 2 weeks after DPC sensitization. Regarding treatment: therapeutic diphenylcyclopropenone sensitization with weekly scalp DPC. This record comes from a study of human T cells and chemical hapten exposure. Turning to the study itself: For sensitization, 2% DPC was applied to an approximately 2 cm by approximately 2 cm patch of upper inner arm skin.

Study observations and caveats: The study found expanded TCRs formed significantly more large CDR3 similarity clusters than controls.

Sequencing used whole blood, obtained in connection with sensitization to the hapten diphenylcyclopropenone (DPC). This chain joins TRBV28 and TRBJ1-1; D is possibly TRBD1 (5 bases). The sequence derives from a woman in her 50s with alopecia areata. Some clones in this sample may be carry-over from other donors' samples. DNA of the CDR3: TGTGCCAGCAGTTATCCCGACAGATTGAACACTGAAGCTTTCTTT. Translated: CASSYPDRLNTEAFF.